One and the same sample provided the 32 T cell receptor beta chains below, sequenced in a study of T cells after yellow fever vaccination. TCRdb used MiXCR to reprocess the 5' RACE reads, holding one entry per CDR3 protein. The sample contains roughly 180,000 distinct CDR3 sequences, approximately 6.2% of which appear only once. This sample comprised CD4+ T cells sorted from PBMCs, obtained on the day of the first yellow fever vaccination. These receptors came from a man aged 18 to 35 who received the YFV17D yellow fever vaccine.

This clonotype was recorded many times. This chain uses TRBV5-1 with TRBJ2-7; TRBD1 might be the D (6 bases). Germline V gives CDR1 SGHRS, CDR2 YFSETQ. This CDR3 comprises 14 residues. The ends were cut back, 0 bases at V and 2 bases at J, with 9 bases in the middle. CDR3 in amino acids: CASSLDRETYEQYF. The CDR3 DNA sequence: TGCGCCAGCAGCTTGGACAGGGAAACCTACGAGCAGTACTTC.

This clonotype was seen more than once but under ten times. The rearrangement uses TRBV2 and TRBJ2-3; TRBD2 matches 7 bases. The V segment lost 6 bases and the J segment 11 bases; nucleotides outside the gene matches: 11. The CDR3 loop spans 13 amino acids. Germline V gene lookup returns CDR1 SNHLY and CDR2 FYNNEI. CDR3 nucleotides: TGTGCCAGCAGCCCCGACTCGGGGAGGGTGCAGTATTTT. This encodes CASSPDSGRVQYF.

This clonotype has more than one count but fewer than ten. The chain uses TRBV6-5 and TRBJ1-6, with 8 bases that match TRBD1. Looked up from germline, CDR1 is MNHEY and CDR2 is SVGAGI. The CDR3 spans 17 residues. The J segment lost 7 bases and the V segment lost 7 bases, leaving 15 bases of the junction unmatched. For the CDR3, the DNA is TGTGCCAGCACCCGAGAAGCCAGGGGGCTGGGGAATTCACCCCTCCACTTT. Protein: CASTREARGLGNSPLHF.

This clonotype appeared many times. The J gene is TRBJ2-3, the V gene TRBV6-1, with D perhaps TRBD1 or TRBD2 (5 bases each). The germline V gene has CDR1 MNHNS and CDR2 SASEGT. Between the trimmed V and J ends, which lost 6 bases and 5 bases, there was a span of 15 bases. This CDR3 contains 14 residues. The CDR3 coding sequence is TGTGCCAGCAGCCGCCCGGGGCAGTTAGATACGCAGTATTTT. Translating gives CASSRPGQLDTQYF.

With regard to this clonotype: A much bigger clone sits one base away, suggesting this may be a read error. The rearrangement uses TRBV3-1 and TRBJ1-2; no clear D gene. CDR1 LGHDT and CDR2 YNNKEL come from the germline V gene (reference sequence). The CDR3 extends over 16 amino acids. V was clipped by 3 bases and J by 0 bases, with 14 bases between them. For the CDR3, the DNA is TGTGCCAGCAGCCATTGGAGCGACTCCTCTAACTATGGCTACACCTTC. Translating gives CASSHWSDSSNYGYTF.

The table lists this clonotype with a few counts. The chain joins TRBV7-2 to TRBJ2-1; TRBD1 matches at 9 bases. The CDR3 extends over 14 amino acids. With 3 bases clipped from V and 10 bases from J, the junction kept 7 bases outside the gene matches. The germline V gene has CDR1 SGHTA and CDR2 FQGNSA. The CDR3 here is CASSFTGGAGEQFF. In DNA form, the CDR3 reads TGTGCCAGCAGCTTTACAGGGGGCGCGGGGGAGCAGTTCTTC.

This clonotype appeared a few times. The chain employs TRBV7-2 and TRBJ1-1; D ambiguous. The V gene lost 1 base and the J gene lost 6 bases, with 6 bases spanning the gap. This CDR3 comprises 12 residues. Germline assignment: CDR1 SGHTA and CDR2 FQGNSA. CDR3 residues: CASSLGMPEAFF. CDR3 in DNA: TGTGCCAGCAGCTTAGGGATGCCTGAAGCTTTCTTT.

At least ten counts were recorded for this clonotype. CDR3 sequence reads: CASSLRGEGETQYF. CDR3 DNA: TGTGCCAGCAGCTTACGAGGGGAGGGGGAGACCCAGTACTTC. The J gene is TRBJ2-5, the V gene TRBV7-3; 7 bases map to TRBD2. V lost 2 bases and J lost 5; bases outside the gene matches: 5. CDR1 SGHTA and CDR2 FQGTGA come from the germline V gene. This CDR3 has 14 residues.

This clonotype was seen many times. J is TRBJ2-5 and V is TRBV7-2; 8 bases match TRBD2. V shed 1 base, J shed 1 base, and the junction held 2 bases outside the gene matches. The CDR3 extends over 15 amino acids. Germline CDR1 is SGHTA and CDR2 is FQGNSA. CDR3 DNA sequence: TGTGCCAGCAGCTTAGTCCTAGCGGGCCAAGAGACCCAGTACTTC. As protein: CASSLVLAGQETQYF.

The genes are TRBV11-2 and TRBJ1-5, with 7 nucleotides matching TRBD1. Germline V CDR1 and CDR2: SGHAT, FQNNGV. The CDR3 is 18 residues long. The V and J ends lost 5 bases and 1 base, in that order; junction bases with no gene match: 14. CDR3 protein: CASSPVGTASGSNQPQHF. CDR3 coding DNA: TGTGCCAGCAGCCCGGTTGGGACAGCCAGTGGGAGCAATCAGCCCCAGCATTTT.

Only a few counts were recorded for this clonotype. This chain links TRBV19 with TRBJ1-5; D remains unclear. Per germline, CDR1 LNHDA and CDR2 SQIVND (reference sequence). The CDR3 totals 15 residues. V was cut by 3 bases and J by 2 bases, with 11 bases left in between. The CDR3 DNA sequence: TGTGCCAGTAGTATGGGCAGGACCCGCAATCAGCCCCAGCATTTT. Protein sequence: CASSMGRTRNQPQHF.

The V and J genes are TRBV5-1 and TRBJ1-2, with 11 positions matching TRBD1. Trimming at V came to 4 bases and at J to 7 bases, leaving 6 bases not matched to a gene. This CDR3 has 14 amino acids. Looked up from germline, CDR1 is SGHRS and CDR2 is YFSETQ. CDR3 amino acids: CASSDRTGGFGYTF. The CDR3 DNA is TGCGCCAGCAGCGACCGGACAGGGGGCTTTGGCTACACCTTC.

The V and J genes are TRBV29-1 and TRBJ1-1; D gene ambiguous. V dropped 4 bases and J dropped 4 bases, with 13 bases sitting between them. The length of the CDR3 is 13 residues. The germline V gene has CDR1 SQVTM and CDR2 ANQGSEA. The CDR3 is CSVGEGLGTEAFF. The CDR3 DNA reads TGCAGCGTTGGAGAAGGCTTGGGCACTGAAGCTTTCTTT.

This clonotype showed up many times. The chain joins TRBV6-5 to TRBJ1-4; TRBD1 matches 7 bases. The germline gives CDR1 MNHEY, CDR2 SVGAGI. Trimming cost V 3 bases and J 4 bases; bases outside gene matches: 5. The CDR3 covers 15 residues. This CDR3 reads CASSYGDRDNEKLFF. For the CDR3, the DNA is TGTGCCAGCAGTTATGGAGACAGGGATAATGAAAAACTGTTTTTT.

This clonotype was picked up many times. The chain recombines TRBV6-1 with TRBJ1-5; 7 positions match TRBD1. V lost 5 bases to trimming and J lost 3 bases; unmatched junction nucleotides: 4. Germline V gene lookup returns CDR1 MNHNS and CDR2 SASEGT. The CDR3 is 14 amino acids. The CDR3 loop reads CASSKGQLNQPQHF. Written as DNA, the CDR3 is TGTGCCAGCAGTAAGGGACAGCTCAATCAGCCCCAGCATTTT.

This clonotype was counted only a few times. The chain links TRBV5-1 to TRBJ2-7, with TRBD1 matching 8 bases. Germline lookup yields CDR1 SGHRS and CDR2 YFSETQ. Unmatched junction bases numbered 5, after V lost 4 bases and J lost 2 bases. This CDR3 comprises 14 residues. CDR3 in amino acids: CASSRGQDTYEQYF. The CDR3 bases are TGCGCCAGCAGCAGGGGACAGGACACCTACGAGCAGTACTTC. Combining the CDR3 with reference TRBV5-1 and TRBJ2-7 gives the whole variable domain KAGVTQTPRYLIKTRGQQVTLSCSPISGHRSVSWYQQTPGQGLQFLFEYFSETQRNKGNFPGRFSGRQFSNSRSEMNVSTLELGDSALYLCASSRGQDTYEQYFGPGTRLTVT.

The sample holds many counts of this clonotype. The V and J genes are TRBV7-8 and TRBJ2-3; D gene ambiguous. The V gene lost 1 base and the J gene lost 6 bases, with 11 bases spanning the gap. Germline lookup yields CDR1 SGHVS and CDR2 FQNEAQ. This CDR3 contains 14 residues. CDR3 loop: CASSLEADLDTQYF. The CDR3 nucleotides read TGTGCCAGCAGCTTAGAGGCGGATTTGGATACGCAGTATTTT.

This rearrangement joins TRBV18 to TRBJ1-4; 9 bases agree with TRBD1. Trimming at V came to 1 base and at J to 5 bases, leaving 2 bases not matched to a gene. The V gene's germline CDR1 is KGHSH and CDR2 LQKENI. This CDR3 is 15 amino acids long. CDR3 residues: CASSPQTGGNEKLFF. CDR3 in DNA: TGTGCCAGCTCACCACAGACAGGGGGAAATGAAAAACTGTTTTTT.

The rearrangement links TRBV4-3 to TRBJ1-2; maybe TRBD1 (5 bases). V was pared by 1 base and J by 4 bases, with 13 bases between. Germline V CDR1 and CDR2: LGHNA, YSLEER. The length of the CDR3 is 15 residues. The CDR3 DNA reads TGCGCCAGCAGCCAAGTATTAGACAGTAGCTATGGCTACACCTTC. Translated: CASSQVLDSSYGYTF.

This clonotype appeared a few times. The genes are TRBV19 and TRBJ2-3; 9 positions match TRBD1. Germline CDR1 is LNHDA and CDR2 is SQIVND (reference sequence). The CDR3 spans 16 residues. V shed 4 bases and J 0 bases; nucleotides not matched to a gene: 5. CDR3 loop: CASSRTGTGSTDTQYF. CDR3 DNA: TGTGCCAGTAGTAGGACCGGGACAGGGAGCACAGATACGCAGTATTTT.

This clonotype was counted at least ten times. The genes are TRBV4-2 and TRBJ2-1; D possibly corresponds to TRBD1 (6 bases). The V gene's germline CDR1 is LGHNA and CDR2 YNFKEQ. The CDR3 runs 15 residues. The ends were cut back, 0 bases at V and 2 bases at J, with 8 bases in the middle. CDR3 sequence (DNA): TGTGCCAGCAGCCAAGAGGGGGCCCCCTACAATGAGCAGTTCTTC. Translated, it gives CASSQEGAPYNEQFF.

This clonotype was seen many times. The chain has TRBV11-2 and TRBJ2-2; 8 bases are a match to TRBD2. The CDR3 contains 17 residues. Trimming took 4 bases from V and 0 from J; bases not matched to a gene: 7. Germline loops: CDR1 SGHAT, CDR2 FQNNGV. The CDR3 DNA reads TGTGCCAGCAGCTCGCCCGCCGGGGGGGCGAACACCGGGGAGCTGTTTTTT. This translates into CASSSPAGGANTGELFF.

This clonotype was seen many times. The chain is built from TRBV10-2 and TRBJ1-2, with D maybe TRBD1 (5 bases). Trimming cost V 6 bases and J 8 bases, with 16 bases left between them. This CDR3 comprises 13 residues. The germline V gene encodes CDR1 WSHSY and CDR2 SAAADI. The CDR3 DNA reads as TGCGCCAGCAGGCCGGTGGGGGGGGACGGCTACACCTTC. This gives the protein CASRPVGGDGYTF.

This clonotype was counted at least ten times. The gene calls are TRBV9 and TRBJ2-1, with 7 bases identical to TRBD2. Germline-derived CDR1 and CDR2 are SGDLS and YYNGEE. The CDR3 extends over 15 amino acids. V lost 4 bases, J lost 1 base, and 5 bases stayed unmatched. The CDR3 region is CASSPREVSYNEQFF. The CDR3 DNA reads TGTGCCAGCAGCCCCCGGGAGGTATCCTACAATGAGCAGTTCTTC.

V gene TRBV20-1 combines with J gene TRBJ1-2; 10 nucleotides line up with TRBD1. This CDR3 region has 12 residues. Germline assignment: CDR1 DFQATT and CDR2 SNEGSKA (reference sequence). V was clipped by 5 bases and J by 6 bases; unmatched bases: 3. In DNA, the CDR3 is TGCAGTGCTGGGACAGGGGTGGATGGCTACACCTTC. This sequence encodes CSAGTGVDGYTF.

This chain links TRBV20-1 with TRBJ2-7; D is perhaps TRBD1 (6 bases). Germline V CDR1 and CDR2: DFQATT, SNEGSKA (reference sequence). V lost 5 bases to trimming and J lost 7 bases, with 18 bases between them. This CDR3 has 13 amino acids. For the CDR3, the DNA is TGCAGTGCTCCGACAGGATGGTCGGAGGAGCAGTACGTC. It codes for CSAPTGWSEEQYV.

This clonotype showed up many times. V usage is TRBV18 and J usage is TRBJ1-2; no reliable D call. The germline V and J ends were trimmed by 0 bases and 0 bases, with 8 bases remaining between them. Germline V gene lookup returns CDR1 KGHSH and CDR2 LQKENI. The CDR3 is 15 residues long. CDR3 in amino acids: CASSPPYGTNYGYTF. DNA for the CDR3: TGTGCCAGCTCACCACCGTACGGAACTAACTATGGCTACACCTTC.

This clonotype came up many times. The chain is built from TRBV7-2 and TRBJ2-3, with 13 bases fitting TRBD2. Trimming took 6 bases from V and 2 from J; bases not matched to a gene: 5. The CDR3 is 16 residues long. The germline CDR1 and CDR2 sequences are SGHTA and FQGNSA. DNA of the CDR3: TGTGCCAGCAGTCAAGGGACTAGCGGGGACACAGATACGCAGTATTTT. Protein sequence: CASSQGTSGDTDTQYF.

The chain couples TRBV20-1 to TRBJ2-1, with 8 positions matching TRBD2. V shed 6 bases and J 7 bases; nucleotides not matched to a gene: 5. Per the germline V gene, CDR1 is DFQATT and CDR2 is SNEGSKA (reference sequence). The CDR3 is made up of 12 amino acids. The CDR3 region has the DNA TGCAGTGCCCGAACGGGGGGGAATGAGCAGTTCTTC. Translated, it gives CSARTGGNEQFF.

Here the CDR3 DNA reads TGTGCCATCAGTGTAGGGGGCAGCTTATCTGGAAACACCATATATTTT. Translated, it gives CAISVGGSLSGNTIYF. The chain employs TRBV10-3 and TRBJ1-3; 7 nucleotides agree with TRBD1. The J segment lost 1 base and the V segment lost 4 bases, leaving 7 bases of the junction unmatched. The germline V gene encodes CDR1 ENHRY and CDR2 SYGVKD. There are 16 residues in the CDR3.

Only a few counts were recorded for this clonotype. The chain combines TRBV12-3 or TRBV12-4 with TRBJ1-2; a weak D match, TRBD1 (5 bases). CDR3 size: 11 residues. Between the trimmed V and J ends, which lost 1 base and 8 bases, there was a span of 5 bases. CDR3 nucleotides: TGTGCCAGCAGTTTAGGGGGCGGCTACACCTTC. Protein sequence: CASSLGGGYTF.

This clonotype was seen many times. The chain employs TRBV12-3 or TRBV12-4 and TRBJ2-2; tentatively, D is TRBD1 or TRBD2 (5 bases each). V lost 6 bases and J lost 0, with 14 bases in between. This CDR3 spans 16 amino acids. The CDR3 loop is CASRARGDANTGELFF. As DNA, the CDR3 is TGTGCCAGCAGGGCTCGGGGCGACGCGAACACCGGGGAGCTGTTTTTT.